The clone carrying this T cell receptor (beta chain) was observed at least ten times. Its antigen is still unknown. Trimming removed 1 base from V and 2 bases from J, with 16 bases in between. Germline lookup yields CDR1 SGHRS and CDR2 YFSETQ. The CDR3 totals 16 residues. The library had UMIs added by 3' ligation of an oligonucleotide to TCR cDNA. Whole-blood samples were 2.5 to 3 ml of peripheral blood from healthy adult volunteers. Cells were not sorted; total RNA input targeted about 1 to 1000 ng. Ligated cDNA underwent four rounds of PCR with nested alpha and beta constant region primers and SP2. Reverse transcription of blood and skin TCR RNA was primed at alpha and beta constant regions. Each CDR3 protein gets one entry after TCRdb re-called the UMI-ligation and nested PCR reads with MiXCR. This table has about 25,000 distinct CDR3 sequences, 4% to 6.5% appearing once. These data originate in a study of naive and memory T cell subsets.

Study results and limitations: TCR transcript changes with activation or differentiation may affect this RNA method.

The sequenced material came from blood. The source of this sequence is an adult in good health. The J gene is TRBJ2-7, the V gene TRBV5-1; D may be TRBD1 or TRBD2 (5 bases each). DNA for the CDR3: TGCGCCAGCAGCTTGTTGGTTGGGACCGGCACCTACGAGCAGTACTTC. Translating it yields CASSLLVGTGTYEQYF.